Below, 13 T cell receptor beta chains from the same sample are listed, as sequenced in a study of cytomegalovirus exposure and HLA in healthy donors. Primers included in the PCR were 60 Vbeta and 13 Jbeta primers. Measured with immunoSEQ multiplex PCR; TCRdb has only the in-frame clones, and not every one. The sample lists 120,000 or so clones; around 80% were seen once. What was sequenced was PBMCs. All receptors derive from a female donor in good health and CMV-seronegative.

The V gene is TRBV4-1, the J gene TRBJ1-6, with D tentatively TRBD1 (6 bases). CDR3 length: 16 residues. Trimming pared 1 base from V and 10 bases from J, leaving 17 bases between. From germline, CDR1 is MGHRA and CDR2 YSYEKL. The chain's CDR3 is CASSQVEQGTRSPLHF. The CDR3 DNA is TGCGCCAGCAGCCAAGTCGAGCAGGGGACACGGTCACCCCTCCACTTT.

In nucleotides, the CDR3 is TGTGCCAGCAGCTTACACGGTTTAATCACTGAAGCTTTCTTT. This gives the protein CASSLHGLITEAFF. The chain is built from TRBV7-8 and TRBJ1-1; D unresolved. The CDR3 loop spans 14 amino acids. In germline, CDR1 is SGHVS, CDR2 FQNEAQ. V was shortened by 2 bases and J by 4 bases, with 11 bases between the two germline ends.

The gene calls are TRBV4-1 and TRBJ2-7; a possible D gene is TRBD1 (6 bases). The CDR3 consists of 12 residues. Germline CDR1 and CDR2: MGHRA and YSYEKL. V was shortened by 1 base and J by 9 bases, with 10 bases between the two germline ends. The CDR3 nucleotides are TGCGCCAGCAGCCAAGCGACAGGTCCGCAGTACTTC. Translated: CASSQATGPQYF.

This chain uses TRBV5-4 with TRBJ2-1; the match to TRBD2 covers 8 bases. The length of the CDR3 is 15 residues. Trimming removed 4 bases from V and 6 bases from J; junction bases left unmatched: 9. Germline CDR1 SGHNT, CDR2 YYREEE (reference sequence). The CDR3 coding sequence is TGTGCCAGCAGCCTTAAGCGGGAGACGGGCAATGAGCAGTTCTTC. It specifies CASSLKRETGNEQFF.

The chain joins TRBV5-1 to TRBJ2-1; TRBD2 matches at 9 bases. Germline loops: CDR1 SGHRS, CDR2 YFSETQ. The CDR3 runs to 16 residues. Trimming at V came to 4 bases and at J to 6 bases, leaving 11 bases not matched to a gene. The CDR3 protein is CASSEAGTSSLNEQFF. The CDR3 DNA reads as TGCGCCAGCAGCGAAGCCGGGACTAGCTCTCTCAATGAGCAGTTCTTC.

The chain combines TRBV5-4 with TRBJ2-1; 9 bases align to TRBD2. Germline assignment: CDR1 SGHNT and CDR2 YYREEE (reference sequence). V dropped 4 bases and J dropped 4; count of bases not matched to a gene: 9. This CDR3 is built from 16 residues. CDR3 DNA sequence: TGTGCCAGCAGCCCCAGAACTAGCGGGTGGTACAATGAGCAGTTCTTC. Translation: CASSPRTSGWYNEQFF.

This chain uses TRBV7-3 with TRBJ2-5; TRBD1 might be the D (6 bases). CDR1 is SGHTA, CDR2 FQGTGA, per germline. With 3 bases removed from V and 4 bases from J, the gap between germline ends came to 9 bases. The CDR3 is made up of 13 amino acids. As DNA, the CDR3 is TGTGCCAGCAGCTTCACAGGGTCAGAGACCCAGTACTTC. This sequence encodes CASSFTGSETQYF.

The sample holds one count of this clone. Written as DNA, the CDR3 is TGCGCCAGCAGCTTGACTACGGGACAGGGGTACGGCTACACCTTC. It is translated as CASSLTTGQGYGYTF. V is TRBV5-1 and J is TRBJ1-2, with 10 positions matching TRBD1. The V gene's germline CDR1 is SGHRS and CDR2 YFSETQ. V was pared by 1 base and J by 8 bases, with 8 bases of the junction left unmatched. This CDR3 has 15 amino acids.

CDR3 DNA: TGTGCCAGCAGCTTAGGGGGGGGGATCCAGAACACTGAAGCTTTCTTT. It is translated as CASSLGGGIQNTEAFF. The V gene is TRBV7-3, the J gene TRBJ1-1, with D possibly matching TRBD1 (5 bases). CDR1 SGHTA and CDR2 FQGTGA come from the germline V gene. CDR3 length equals 16 residues. V lost 2 bases to trimming and J lost 1 base, with 14 bases between them.

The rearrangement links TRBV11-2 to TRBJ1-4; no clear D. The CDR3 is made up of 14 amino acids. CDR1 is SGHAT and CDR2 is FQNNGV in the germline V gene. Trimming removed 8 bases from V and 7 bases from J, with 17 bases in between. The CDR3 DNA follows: TGTGCCAGCTACCCCAGGTGGGTAATTGAAAAACTGTTTTTT. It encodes CASYPRWVIEKLFF. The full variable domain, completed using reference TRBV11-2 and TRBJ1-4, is EAGVAQSPRYKIIEKRQSVAFWCNPISGHATLYWYQQILGQGPKLLIQFQNNGVVDDSQLPKDRFSAERLKGVDSTLKIQPAKLEDSAVYLCASYPRWVIEKLFFGSGTQLSVL.

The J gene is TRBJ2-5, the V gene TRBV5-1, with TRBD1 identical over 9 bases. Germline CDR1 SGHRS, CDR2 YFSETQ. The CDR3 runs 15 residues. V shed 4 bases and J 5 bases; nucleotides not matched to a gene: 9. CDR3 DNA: TGCGCCAGCAGCACCTTCGGACAGGGGAGGGAGACCCAGTACTTC. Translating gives CASSTFGQGRETQYF.

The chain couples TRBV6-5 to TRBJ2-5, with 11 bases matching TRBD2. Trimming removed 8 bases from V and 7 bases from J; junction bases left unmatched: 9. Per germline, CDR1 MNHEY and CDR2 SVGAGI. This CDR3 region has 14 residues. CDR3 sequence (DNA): TGTGCCAGCGCCCTTAGCGGGAGGGTTACGACCCAGTACTTC. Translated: CASALSGRVTTQYF.

CDR3 sequence reads: CASSLGSSVYEQYF. CDR3 nucleotides: TGTGCCAGCAGCTTGGGAAGCTCCGTTTACGAGCAGTACTTC. This chain uses TRBV5-4 with TRBJ2-7; D is undetermined. The CDR3 runs to 14 residues. Germline values: CDR1 SGHNT, CDR2 YYREEE (reference sequence). Trimming removed 0 bases from V and 4 bases from J, with 11 bases in between.